This T cell receptor (beta chain) derives from a study of shared clonotypes between healthy human individuals. The CDR3 loop spans 13 amino acids. The V and J ends lost 1 base and 2 bases respectively, with 3 bases between them. Germline-derived CDR1 and CDR2 are LGHNA and YSLEER. Some clones are missing from TCRdb's copy, which holds only in-frame ones; the method was immunoSEQ multiplex PCR. The table includes about 2.3 million clones, 85% to 95% detected once. This TCR was recovered from a man aged 18 to 29 in good health. Some clones in this sample may be carry-over from other donors' samples. V usage is TRBV4-3 and J usage is TRBJ2-4; unclear D gene. The material sequenced was naive CD4+ T cells from PBMCs. Subset specified: CD45RA+ positively selected. CDR3 in DNA: TGCGCCAGCAGCCAAGGACCCAAAAACATTCAGTACTTC. It yields the protein CASSQGPKNIQYF.